This T cell receptor (beta chain) was captured by sequencing in a study of CD4 T cells in relation to SARS-CoV-2 and coronaviruses. CD4+ T cells from unexposed donors were obtained before the COVID-19 pandemic (2011-2018). This CDR3 comprises 15 residues. Deletions cut 0 bases from V and 0 bases from J, with 10 bases between. Germline CDR1 is SGHNT and CDR2 is YYREEE (reference sequence). Sequencing used immunoSEQ multiplex PCR; TCRdb keeps in-frame clones, though not all of them. The data contain tens of thousands of clones, roughly 93% of them singletons. This receptor was identified in a human donor in good health. Sample: naive CD4+ T cells from PBMCs. Documented subset: naive CD4+ T cells isolated by negative enrichment. This chain uses TRBV5-4 with TRBJ2-7, with unresolved D. DNA of the CDR3: TGTGCCAGCAGCTTGGTAAGCAAGGCCTCCTACGAGCAGTACTTC. It specifies CASSLVSKASYEQYF.